This TCR beta chain originates from a study of shared T cell receptors in the human thymus. From germline, CDR1 is SGHDT and CDR2 YYEEEE. CDR3 size: 16 residues. Trimming removed 4 bases from V and 0 bases from J, with 17 bases in between. The data were produced by immunoSEQ multiplex PCR, yet TCRdb's version contains in-frame clones alone and is incomplete. The sample lists about 730,000 clones, 70% to 90% occurring once. The same specimen was also included in a second study, on human thymus T cells.

The chain has TRBV5-6 and TRBJ2-7; TRBD2 might be the D (6 bases). The sequenced sample consisted of thymocytes. The source of this sequence is a girl less than two years old with a congenital heart defect. CDR3 residues: CASSSQKGLTSYEQYF. The CDR3 coding sequence is TGTGCCAGCAGCAGTCAGAAGGGACTGACCTCCTACGAGCAGTACTTC.